This T cell receptor beta chain derives from a study of T cell changes during pregnancy in multiple sclerosis (dated by TCRdb to the late 2010s). Context from the whole study: The study examined how the T cell repertoire changed over the course of pregnancy in women with multiple sclerosis.

Libraries were constructed by the immunoSEQ multiplex PCR assay. TCRdb took over this immuneACCESS table, retaining in-frame rearrangements with V and J assigned. Such tables are incomplete; in checked studies, under half of the missing clones stem from an unresolved V gene, and the remainder is unexplained. The sample has roughly 14,000 clones on record, about 86% of them singletons. Jointly, the top ten make up about a fifth of the sample. This clone showed up just a few times. Its antigen is still unknown. Per-base quality was not reported, and no clone a single base away is much larger than it. V loses 5 bases at its end and J loses 5 bases; junction bases beyond the gene matches: 15. Spanning cysteine to phenylalanine, the CDR3 consists of 17 amino acids. The read is trimmed to its CDR3 DNA, 51 bases read in frame from base 1. CDR1 is given as SGDLS and CDR2 as YYNGEE, both from the germline V gene.

The origin of this receptor is a female donor with multiple sclerosis, enrolled in a pregnancy study. The source was CD8+ T cells from peripheral blood mononuclear cells, collected in the first trimester of pregnancy. The chain is assembled from TRBV9 and TRBJ2-2; 7 middle bases align to TRBD1. The CDR3 has the sequence CASSHGQDQRRTGELFF. The DNA is TGTGCCAGCAGTCACGGACAGGATCAAAGGAGAACCGGGGAGCTGTTTTTT.